The rows below give T cell receptor beta chains drawn from one sample of a study of OX40 agonist ivuxolimab in advanced cancers. Only in-frame clones appear in the TCRdb table, and some are missing; sequencing was by immunoSEQ multiplex PCR. Found here are some 60,000 clones, roughly 84% of them singletons; the top ten hold more than 25%. Sequences were derived from CD4+ or CD8+ T cells sorted from blood, sampled in a trial of the OX40 agonist ivuxolimab. Receptors were obtained from an adult with an advanced solid tumor such as melanoma, head and neck, liver or kidney cancer. The CDR3 runs from the conserved cysteine through the conserved F or W. D genes are given only for firm matches. A clone size is listed for some rows: how often the clone was seen (once, few, many), or a class if it is expanded.

size	V	D	J	CDR3	DNA
NA	TRBV14	NA	TRBJ1-3	CASSHRAGNTIYF	TGTGCCAGCAGCCACAGGGCCGGAAACACCATATATTTT
NA	TRBV11-1	TRBD1	TRBJ2-7	CASSLDTGTGGPAAYEQYF	TGTGCCAGCAGCTTAGATACCGGGACAGGGGGCCCCGCGGCCTACGAGCAGTACTTC
NA	TRBV2	TRBD1	TRBJ1-5	CASSDDRGFVEPQHF	TGTGCCAGCAGTGATGACAGGGGATTTGTAGAGCCCCAGCATTTT
NA	TRBV30	TRBD1	TRBJ1-1	CAWRRGTGTEAFF	TGTGCCTGGAGGAGAGGGACAGGCACTGAAGCTTTCTTT
NA	TRBV9	NA	TRBJ2-1	CASSVGYGYNEQFF	TGTGCCAGCAGCGTAGGGTATGGCTACAATGAGCAGTTCTTC
NA	TRBV7-8	NA	TRBJ1-6	CASSLVGSNSLLHF	TGTGCCAGCAGCTTAGTAGGTAGTAATTCACTCCTCCACTTT
NA	TRBV10-3	NA	TRBJ1-2	CAISESLRTAGGYTF	TGTGCCATCAGTGAGTCCCTTAGGACGGCCGGGGGCTACACCTTC
many	TRBV27	NA	TRBJ2-3	CASSGNLGDTQYF	TGTGCCAGCAGTGGCAACTTGGGGGATACGCAGTATTTT
NA	TRBV9	NA	TRBJ2-2	CASSVVYTANTGELFF	TGTGCCAGCAGCGTAGTGTACACTGCGAACACCGGGGAGCTGTTTTTT
NA	TRBV2	TRBD1	TRBJ2-5	CASSPPRGLETQYF	TGTGCCAGCAGTCCCCCGAGGGGGCTTGAGACCCAGTACTTC
NA	TRBV21-1	NA	TRBJ1-1	CASSPRPPGPLNTEAFF	TGTGCCAGCAGCCCCCGACCCCCGGGTCCACTTAACACTGAAGCTTTCTTT
once	TRBV18	NA	TRBJ1-1	CASSRDGREVEAFF	TGTGCCAGCTCACGCGATGGCAGGGAGGTCGAAGCTTTCTTT
NA	TRBV28	TRBD1	TRBJ2-7	CASSLMRRGPYEQYF	TGTGCCAGCAGTTTAATGAGAAGGGGGCCGTACGAGCAGTACTTC
NA	TRBV5-1	TRBD2	TRBJ2-1	CASSLSISGRAGLDEQFF	TGCGCCAGCAGCTTGTCGATATCCGGGAGGGCGGGTTTGGATGAGCAGTTCTTC
NA	TRBV30	NA	TRBJ2-3	CAWSAGSLDTQYF	TGTGCCTGGAGTGCAGGGAGCTTAGATACGCAGTATTTT
once	TRBV30	TRBD1	TRBJ1-2	CAWYRGPWNYGYTF	TGTGCCTGGTACAGGGGGCCATGGAACTATGGCTACACCTTC
NA	TRBV5-4	NA	TRBJ2-3	CASSLPTDTQYF	TGTGCCAGCAGCTTGCCCACAGATACGCAGTATTTT
NA	TRBV7-8	NA	TRBJ2-7	CASGGSNYEQYF	TGTGCCAGCGGAGGGTCCAACTACGAGCAGTACTTC
NA	TRBV14	NA	TRBJ2-1	CASSPSYWTGSYNEQFF	TGTGCCAGCAGCCCGTCCTACTGGACTGGCTCCTACAATGAGCAGTTCTTC
NA	TRBV7-2	NA	TRBJ2-7	CASSSSQGIPYEQYF	TGTGCCAGCAGCTCGTCCCAGGGGATCCCCTACGAGCAGTACTTC
NA	TRBV10-1	TRBD2	TRBJ2-4	CASSEGTSGGNIQYF	TGCGCCAGCAGTGAGGGGACTAGCGGGGGAAACATTCAGTACTTC
NA	TRBV6-5	TRBD1	TRBJ1-2	CASSYVGTGDGYTF	TGTGCCAGCAGTTACGTCGGGACAGGGGATGGCTACACCTTC
NA	TRBV30	TRBD2	TRBJ2-5	CAWSQGLAGSGTQYF	TGTGCCTGGAGTCAGGGACTAGCGGGGAGCGGGACCCAGTACTTC
NA	TRBV7-9	TRBD1	TRBJ1-5	CASSSPGGKQPQHF	TGTGCCAGCAGCTCTCCAGGGGGCAAGCAGCCCCAGCATTTT
NA	TRBV19	NA	TRBJ1-6	CASAYNTGGTPLHF	TGTGCCAGCGCTTACAACACCGGGGGAACACCCCTCCACTTT
NA	TRBV4-2	NA	TRBJ2-7	CASSLWDRREGEQYF	TGTGCCAGCAGCCTTTGGGACCGGCGAGAGGGCGAGCAGTACTTC
medium-sized	TRBV7-8	TRBD2	TRBJ2-7	CASSWGLAGGLGYEQYF	TGTGCCAGCAGCTGGGGACTAGCGGGGGGATTAGGGTACGAGCAGTACTTC
NA	TRBV27	NA	TRBJ1-1	CASSLLQGLNTEAFF	TGTGCCAGCAGTCTCCTTCAGGGGTTGAACACTGAAGCTTTCTTT
NA	TRBV28	NA	TRBJ2-2	CASITGTRTGELFF	TGTGCCAGCATCACGGGAACCCGCACCGGGGAGCTGTTTTTT
NA	TRBV18	NA	TRBJ2-1	CASSPRRDSYNEQFF	TGTGCCAGCTCACCACGGCGGGACTCCTACAATGAGCAGTTCTTC
NA	TRBV19	TRBD1	TRBJ2-1	CASSMKQGSEQFF	TGTGCCAGTAGTATGAAACAGGGGAGTGAGCAGTTCTTC
once	TRBV30	TRBD2	TRBJ2-5	CAWSPGGETQYF	TGTGCCTGGAGTCCGGGGGGAGAGACCCAGTACTTC
NA	TRBV12-5	NA	TRBJ1-1	CASGLENTEAFF	TGTGCTAGTGGTTTGGAGAACACTGAAGCTTTCTTT
NA	TRBV19	NA	TRBJ1-4	CASSTSQGRGEKLFF	TGTGCCAGTAGTACCTCCCAAGGACGGGGTGAAAAACTGTTTTTT
NA	TRBV19	TRBD1	TRBJ1-4	CASTPSQGAREKLFF	TGTGCCAGTACCCCATCACAGGGGGCGCGTGAAAAACTGTTTTTT
NA	TRBV28	NA	TRBJ1-5	CASSSPSQPQHF	TGTGCCAGCAGTTCCCCGTCCCAGCCCCAGCATTTT
NA	TRBV9	NA	TRBJ1-6	CASSVANSPLHF	TGTGCCAGCAGCGTAGCTAATTCACCCCTCCACTTT
NA	TRBV7-9	NA	TRBJ1-2	CASSLSGGSTYGYTF	TGTGCCAGCAGCTTAAGCGGCGGCAGCACATATGGCTACACCTTC
NA	TRBV6-5	TRBD1	TRBJ1-2	CASSYSPGGGYGYTF	TGTGCCAGCAGTTACTCGCCAGGGGGCGGCTATGGCTACACCTTC
once	TRBV7-8	NA	TRBJ1-1	CASRHIGGRDTEAFF	TGTGCCAGCAGACATATAGGGGGTCGGGACACTGAAGCTTTCTTT
NA	TRBV4-3	NA	TRBJ1-2	CASSQANGWDYGYTF	TGCGCCAGCAGCCAAGCTAACGGGTGGGACTATGGCTACACCTTC
NA	TRBV7-3	NA	TRBJ2-7	CASHRDLSYEQYF	TGTGCCAGCCACAGGGACCTCTCCTACGAGCAGTACTTC
NA	TRBV6-5	TRBD1	TRBJ1-5	CASSRRQGGNQPQHF	TGTGCCAGCAGTCGGAGACAGGGGGGAAATCAGCCCCAGCATTTT
once	TRBV1	NA	TRBJ2-5	CTSSRRGADQETQYF	TGCACCAGCAGCCGCCGAGGGGCGGACCAAGAGACCCAGTACTTC
once	TRBV10-2	NA	TRBJ1-5	CASSDGVESGSNQPQHF	TGCGCCAGCAGTGACGGAGTGGAAAGTGGAAGCAATCAGCCCCAGCATTTT
few	TRBV7-9	TRBD1	TRBJ1-1	CASSFWTGANTEAFF	TGTGCCAGCAGCTTCTGGACAGGGGCGAACACTGAAGCTTTCTTT
NA	TRBV15	TRBD1	TRBJ2-7	CATSRGYTGQGSYEQYF	TGTGCCACCAGCAGAGGGTATACGGGACAGGGTTCCTACGAGCAGTACTTC
NA	TRBV7-2	NA	TRBJ2-1	CASSLARSSYNEQFF	TGTGCCAGCAGCTTAGCAAGGAGCTCCTACAATGAGCAGTTCTTC
once	TRBV2	NA	TRBJ2-7	CASSTAWTYEQYF	TGTGCCAGCAGTACCGCCTGGACCTACGAGCAGTACTTC
NA	TRBV5-4	NA	TRBJ2-2	CASSLESRANTGELFF	TGTGCCAGCAGCTTGGAATCCAGGGCGAACACCGGGGAGCTGTTTTTT
NA	TRBV7-9	TRBD2	TRBJ2-3	CASSLASGSLPYF	TGTGCCAGCAGCTTGGCTAGCGGGAGTCTCCCATATTTT
NA	TRBV28	NA	TRBJ1-4	CASSFVGRVTNEKLFF	TGTGCCAGCAGTTTTGTGGGGAGGGTGACTAATGAAAAACTGTTTTTT
NA	TRBV7-8	NA	TRBJ1-5	CASSSQGGDQPQHF	TGTGCCAGCAGCTCCCAAGGCGGGGATCAGCCCCAGCATTTT
NA	TRBV6-5	NA	TRBJ1-2	CASSRRVHNYGYTF	TGTGCCAGCAGTCGCCGGGTTCATAACTATGGCTACACCTTC